The sequence of this TCR beta chain was determined in a study of T cell changes during pregnancy in multiple sclerosis. The data were produced by immunoSEQ multiplex PCR, yet TCRdb's version contains in-frame clones alone and is incomplete. The sample holds about 40,000 clones, roughly 92% seen once. The receptor was isolated from a female donor with multiple sclerosis, enrolled in a pregnancy study. The sample was CD4+ T cells from peripheral blood mononuclear cells, taken before pregnancy.

CDR3 bases: TGTGCCATCAGTGAGGAGCGGGCCTACTCAGGGACCCAGTACTTC. This encodes CAISEERAYSGTQYF. The V gene is TRBV10-3, the J gene TRBJ2-5, with D possibly matching TRBD2 (6 bases). CDR1 and CDR2 from the germline V gene are ENHRY and SYGVKD. The CDR3 runs 15 residues. V was pared by 2 bases and J by 7 bases, with 17 bases between.